These T cell receptor beta chains were read from a single sample in a study of Graves' ophthalmopathy and Graves' hyperthyroidism. From the multiplex PCR reads, TCRdb called clonotypes with MiXCR, one entry per CDR3 protein. The sample shows 340,000 or so distinct CDR3 sequences, 15% to 20% of them seen only once. The specimen was peripheral blood. These receptor sequences come from an adult man with Graves' ophthalmopathy. Both conserved end residues are part of each CDR3. Each record gives: V gene, clone size, J gene, D gene, CDR3 protein, CDR3 DNA. The D gene is left open where the match is weak. Clone sizes are given selectively: once, few, many, or a class where the clone is expanded.

TRBV11-2,many,TRBJ2-6,TRBD2,CASSSLAGGQSGANVLTF,TGTGCCAGCAGCTCCCTAGCGGGGGGGCAGTCTGGGGCCAACGTCCTGACTTTC
TRBV27,many,TRBJ1-1,TRBD1,CASRSGTGPVNTEAFF,TGTGCCAGCAGGTCCGGGACAGGGCCGGTGAACACTGAAGCTTTCTTT
TRBV20-1,many,TRBJ1-6,NA,CSASPQANSPLHF,TGCAGTGCTAGCCCGCAGGCTAATTCACCCCTCCACTTT
TRBV18,many,TRBJ2-7,NA,CASSPDTGRGPYEQYF,TGTGCCAGCTCACCGGACACAGGGCGCGGTCCCTACGAGCAGTACTTC
TRBV12-3/TRBV12-4,many,TRBJ1-2,TRBD1,CASSEQGAQSYGYTF,TGTGCCAGCAGTGAACAGGGGGCGCAGAGCTATGGCTACACCTTC
TRBV6-4,many,TRBJ1-2,TRBD1,CASSDSDRDYGYTF,TGTGCCAGCAGTGACTCGGACAGGGACTATGGCTACACCTTC
TRBV20-1,many,TRBJ2-5,NA,CSATRTGAAYQETQYF,TGCAGTGCTACCCGTACCGGCGCCGCGTACCAAGAGACCCAGTACTTC
TRBV6-5,many,TRBJ2-2,NA,CASRGHNTGELFF,TGTGCCAGCAGAGGACATAACACCGGGGAGCTGTTTTTT
TRBV9,many,TRBJ2-7,TRBD1,CASSLGQGATYEQYF,TGTGCCAGCAGCTTAGGACAGGGGGCAACCTACGAGCAGTACTTC
TRBV10-3,NA,TRBJ2-7,NA,CATLGTPSYEQYF,TGTGCCACCTTGGGGACACCATCCTACGAGCAGTACTTC
TRBV30,many,TRBJ1-2,TRBD1,CAWSQGGNYGYTF,TGTGCCTGGAGCCAGGGGGGCAACTATGGCTACACCTTC
TRBV28,NA,TRBJ2-7,NA,CASSLSQEQYF,TGTGCCAGCAGTTTATCACAGGAGCAGTACTTC
TRBV30,NA,TRBJ1-1,NA,CAWSVLSPVAFF,TGTGCCTGGAGTGTACTGAGCCCTGTGGCTTTCTTT
TRBV6-5,many,TRBJ1-5,TRBD1,CASRHDRGLQPQHF,TGTGCCAGCAGGCATGACAGGGGGCTTCAGCCCCAGCATTTT
TRBV5-1,many,TRBJ1-2,NA,CASSLLQDVGYTF,TGCGCCAGCAGCTTACTACAGGATGTGGGCTACACCTTC
TRBV3-1,many,TRBJ2-7,TRBD2,CASSQVPRGGHEQYF,TGTGCCAGCAGCCAAGTCCCCCGGGGGGGGCACGAGCAGTACTTC
TRBV20-1,many,TRBJ1-2,TRBD1,CSASRTGEHANYGYTF,TGCAGTGCTAGTCGGACAGGGGAACACGCTAACTATGGCTACACCTTC
TRBV6-5,many,TRBJ1-1,TRBD1,CASSYPGQIEGAFF,TGTGCCAGCAGTTACCCGGGACAGATCGAGGGAGCTTTCTTT
TRBV28,many,TRBJ1-2,TRBD1,CASRPGQGWYGYTF,TGTGCCAGCAGGCCGGGACAGGGCTGGTATGGCTACACCTTC
TRBV4-1,many,TRBJ1-2,NA,CASSQEWPQGPEDGYTF,TGCGCCAGCAGCCAAGAATGGCCACAGGGTCCGGAGGATGGCTACACCTTC
TRBV20-1,many,TRBJ2-5,NA,CSGGGASDETQYF,TGCAGTGGAGGGGGGGCGAGTGATGAGACCCAGTACTTC
TRBV12-3/TRBV12-4,many,TRBJ1-5,NA,CASRQGIGNQPQHF,TGTGCCAGCAGACAGGGTATCGGCAATCAGCCCCAGCATTTT
TRBV6-5,many,TRBJ1-2,NA,CASSSVTNYGYTF,TGTGCCAGCAGTTCGGTGACTAACTATGGCTACACCTTC
TRBV6-1,few,TRBJ1-1,NA,CASSQNRDTEAFF,TGTGCCAGCAGTCAAAACAGGGATACTGAAGCTTTCTTT
TRBV20-1,many,TRBJ1-5,NA,CSARDEGQVYSNQPQHF,TGCAGTGCTAGAGATGAGGGACAAGTTTATAGCAATCAGCCCCAGCATTTT
TRBV28,once,TRBJ1-3,NA,CAAYGGGKIGGNTIFF,TGTGCCGCTTATGGTGGAGGGAAAATCGGTGGAAACACCATATTTTTT
TRBV2,many,TRBJ1-2,TRBD1,CASSEARTGEMSYTF,TGTGCCAGCAGTGAAGCTAGGACAGGGGAAATGAGCTACACCTTC
TRBV20-1,many,TRBJ2-7,TRBD2,CSARTPAGVREQYF,TGCAGTGCTAGAACCCCTGCGGGGGTGCGCGAGCAGTACTTC
TRBV7-8,many,TRBJ2-2,NA,CASRETGSDTGELFF,TGTGCCAGCAGGGAAACAGGGTCTGACACCGGGGAGCTGTTTTTT
TRBV12-3/TRBV12-4,many,TRBJ1-2,NA,CASSIRGGAFGYTF,TGTGCCAGCAGCATCCGCGGGGGGGCCTTTGGCTACACCTTC
TRBV24-1,many,TRBJ1-2,NA,CATKSRGSLPYVYTF,TGTGCCACCAAATCTCGAGGGAGCCTCCCTTATGTCTACACCTTC
TRBV30,many,TRBJ1-5,NA,CAWSVRGNQPQHF,TGTGCCTGGAGTGTGAGAGGCAATCAGCCCCAGCATTTT
TRBV6-1,many,TRBJ1-5,NA,CASSGGAEGYQPQHF,TGTGCCAGCAGCGGTGGGGCCGAGGGGTATCAGCCCCAGCATTTT
TRBV2,many,TRBJ2-7,TRBD2,CASGSGRPYEQYF,TGTGCCAGCGGAAGCGGGAGACCCTACGAGCAGTACTTC